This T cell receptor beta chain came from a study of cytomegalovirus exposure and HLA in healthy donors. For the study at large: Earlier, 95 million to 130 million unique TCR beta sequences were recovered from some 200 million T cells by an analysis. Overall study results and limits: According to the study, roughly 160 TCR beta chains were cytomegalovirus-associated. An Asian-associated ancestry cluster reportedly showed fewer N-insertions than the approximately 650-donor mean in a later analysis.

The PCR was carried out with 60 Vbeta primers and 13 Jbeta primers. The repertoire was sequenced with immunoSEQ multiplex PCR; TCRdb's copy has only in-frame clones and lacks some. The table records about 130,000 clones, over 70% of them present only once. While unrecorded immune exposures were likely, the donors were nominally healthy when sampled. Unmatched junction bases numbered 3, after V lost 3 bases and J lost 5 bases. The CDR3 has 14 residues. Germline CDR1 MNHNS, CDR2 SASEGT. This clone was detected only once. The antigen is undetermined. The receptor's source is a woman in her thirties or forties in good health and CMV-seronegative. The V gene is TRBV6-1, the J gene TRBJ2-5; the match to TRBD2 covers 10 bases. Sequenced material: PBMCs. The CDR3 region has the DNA TGTGCCAGCAGTGAGGGGACTAGCGTGGAGACCCAGTACTTC. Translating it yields CASSEGTSVETQYF.